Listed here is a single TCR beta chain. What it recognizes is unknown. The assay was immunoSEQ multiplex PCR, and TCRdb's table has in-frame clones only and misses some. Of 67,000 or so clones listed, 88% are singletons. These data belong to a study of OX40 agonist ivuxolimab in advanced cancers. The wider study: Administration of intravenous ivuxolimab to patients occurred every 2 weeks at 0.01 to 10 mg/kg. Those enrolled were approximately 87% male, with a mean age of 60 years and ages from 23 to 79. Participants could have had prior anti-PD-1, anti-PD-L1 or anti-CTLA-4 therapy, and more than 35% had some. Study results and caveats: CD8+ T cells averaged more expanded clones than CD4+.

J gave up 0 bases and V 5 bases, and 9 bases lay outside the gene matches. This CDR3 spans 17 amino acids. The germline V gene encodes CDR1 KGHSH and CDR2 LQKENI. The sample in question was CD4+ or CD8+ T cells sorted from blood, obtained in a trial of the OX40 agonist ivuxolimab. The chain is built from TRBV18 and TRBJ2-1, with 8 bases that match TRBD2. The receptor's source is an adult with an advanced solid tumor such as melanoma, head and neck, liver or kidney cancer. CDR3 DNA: TGTGCCAGCTCATCCACCCAGCGGGAGAGCTCCTACAATGAGCAGTTCTTC. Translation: CASSSTQRESSYNEQFF. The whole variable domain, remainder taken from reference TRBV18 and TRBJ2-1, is NAGVMQNPRHLVRRRGQEARLRCSPMKGHSHVYWYRQLPEEGLKFMVYLQKENIIDESGMPKERFSAEFPKEGPSILRIQQVVRGDSAAYFCASSSTQRESSYNEQFFGPGTRLTVL.